This TCR beta chain was retrieved from a study of cytomegalovirus exposure and HLA in healthy donors. Study-wide context: It was reported in a later analysis that the approximately 110 validation repertoires used the same platform as the roughly 640 first-cohort repertoires. General study points: Per published reports, the classifier diagnosed cytomegalovirus status with high specificity and sensitivity.

Concerning this clone itself: Its antigen is still unknown.

V lost 4 bases, J lost 8 bases, and 4 bases stayed unmatched. Germline CDR1 and CDR2: MDHEN and SYDVKM. The CDR3 sequence is 15 residues long. The validation cohort, a group of more than 100 subjects, included the donors and was separate from the roughly 670-subject first cohort. TCRdb's copy holds only in-frame clones and misses some; the assay was immunoSEQ multiplex PCR. The sample includes about 130,000 clones, about 88% of them seen just once. The sequence was obtained from a woman aged 18-30 years in good health and CMV-seropositive. The gene calls are TRBV28 and TRBJ1-6; TRBD1 matches at 11 bases. The sequenced material came from PBMCs. CDR3 protein: CASSSGQGVHSPLHF. The CDR3 nucleotides are TGTGCCAGCAGTTCGGGACAGGGGGTACATTCACCCCTCCACTTT.